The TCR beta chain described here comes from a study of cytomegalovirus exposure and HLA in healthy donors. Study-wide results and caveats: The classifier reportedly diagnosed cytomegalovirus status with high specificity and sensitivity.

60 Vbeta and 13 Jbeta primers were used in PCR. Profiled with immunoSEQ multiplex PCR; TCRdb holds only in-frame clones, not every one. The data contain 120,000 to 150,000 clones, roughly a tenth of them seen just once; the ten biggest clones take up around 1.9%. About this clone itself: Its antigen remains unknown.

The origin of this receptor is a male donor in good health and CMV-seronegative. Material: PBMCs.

In DNA, the CDR3 is TGTGCCAGCAGCTCCCCGGGGGGGGCGGACACTGAAGCTTTCTTT. Translated: CASSSPGGADTEAFF. V and J are TRBV7-9 and TRBJ1-1; possibly TRBD1 for D (6 bases). CDR3 length: 15 amino acids. Looked up from germline, CDR1 is SEHNR and CDR2 is FQNEAQ (reference sequence). Trimming left V 4 bases short and J 3 bases short, with 15 bases between.